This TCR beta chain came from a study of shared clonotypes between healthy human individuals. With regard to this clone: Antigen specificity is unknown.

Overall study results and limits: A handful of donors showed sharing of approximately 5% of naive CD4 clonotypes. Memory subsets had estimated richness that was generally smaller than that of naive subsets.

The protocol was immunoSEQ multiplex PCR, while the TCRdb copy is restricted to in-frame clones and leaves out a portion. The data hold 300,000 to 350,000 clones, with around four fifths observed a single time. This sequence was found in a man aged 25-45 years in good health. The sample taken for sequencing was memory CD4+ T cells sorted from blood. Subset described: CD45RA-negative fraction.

In DNA form, the CDR3 reads TGCGCCAGCAGCTTGCAGCGGTCAAGAGGGGAGCAGTTCTTC. As protein: CASSLQRSRGEQFF. The chain is built from TRBV5-1 and TRBJ2-1; D perhaps matches TRBD2 (5 bases). The CDR3 is 14 amino acids. The germline V gene encodes CDR1 SGHRS and CDR2 YFSETQ. The V end lost 1 base, the J end lost 10 bases, and 15 bases lay between the germline ends.